This T cell receptor beta chain stems from a study of T-cell memory formation after mild COVID-19. Overall study results and limits: Researchers could not confirm that second-wave clones peaking on day 37 targeted SARS-CoV-2.

TCRdb redid the calling of the 5' RACE reads with MiXCR, one entry per CDR3 protein. Of 200,000 to 250,000 distinct CDR3 sequences detected, 9.4% appear once; the ten largest clones hold 20% to 25%. Germline V CDR1 and CDR2: DFQATT, SNEGSKA (reference sequence). The V end lost 0 bases, the J end lost 9 bases, and 5 bases lay between the germline ends. The CDR3 sequence is 11 residues long. In this sample, this clonotype turned up a few times. Its antigen remains unidentified. Sequences were obtained from PBMCs or a T cell subset sorted from them (not recorded which). This TCR came from a man younger than 30 who had mild COVID-19 (a few samples of this study predate the infection). Cell type and time point are not known. The chain employs TRBV20-1 and TRBJ1-4, with D hard to call. CDR3 DNA sequence: TGCAGTGCTAGAGATCAGCAAAAACTGTTTTTT. Its protein product is CSARDQQKLFF.